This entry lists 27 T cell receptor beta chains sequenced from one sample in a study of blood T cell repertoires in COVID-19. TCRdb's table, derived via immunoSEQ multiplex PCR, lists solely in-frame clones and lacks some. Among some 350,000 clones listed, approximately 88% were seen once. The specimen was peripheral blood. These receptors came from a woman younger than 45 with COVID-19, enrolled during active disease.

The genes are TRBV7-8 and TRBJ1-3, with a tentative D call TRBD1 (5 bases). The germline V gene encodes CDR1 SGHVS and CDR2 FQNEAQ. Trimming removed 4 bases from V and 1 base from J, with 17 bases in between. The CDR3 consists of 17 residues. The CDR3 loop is CASSYGGGANSGNTIYF. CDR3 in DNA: TGTGCCAGCAGCTATGGGGGAGGGGCTAATTCTGGAAACACCATATATTTT.

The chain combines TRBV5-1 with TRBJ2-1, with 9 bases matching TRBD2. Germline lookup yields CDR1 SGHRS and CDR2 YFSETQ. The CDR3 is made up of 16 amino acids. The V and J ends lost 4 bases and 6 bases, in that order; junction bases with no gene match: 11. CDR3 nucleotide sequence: TGCGCCAGCAGCCGAGGGACTAGCTCAGGAGGCAATGAGCAGTTCTTC. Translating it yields CASSRGTSSGGNEQFF.

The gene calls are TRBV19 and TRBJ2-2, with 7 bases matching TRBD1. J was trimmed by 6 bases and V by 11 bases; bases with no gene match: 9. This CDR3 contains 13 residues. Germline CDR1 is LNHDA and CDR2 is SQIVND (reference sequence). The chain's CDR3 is CADQPDRAGELFF. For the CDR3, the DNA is TGTGCCGACCAGCCCGACAGGGCCGGGGAGCTGTTTTTT.

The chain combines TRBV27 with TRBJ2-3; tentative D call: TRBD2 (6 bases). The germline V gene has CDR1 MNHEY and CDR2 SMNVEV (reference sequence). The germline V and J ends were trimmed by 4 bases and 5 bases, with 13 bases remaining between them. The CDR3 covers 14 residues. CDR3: CASSSLASGDTQYF. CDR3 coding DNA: TGTGCCAGCAGTTCCCTAGCGTCCGGAGATACGCAGTATTTT.

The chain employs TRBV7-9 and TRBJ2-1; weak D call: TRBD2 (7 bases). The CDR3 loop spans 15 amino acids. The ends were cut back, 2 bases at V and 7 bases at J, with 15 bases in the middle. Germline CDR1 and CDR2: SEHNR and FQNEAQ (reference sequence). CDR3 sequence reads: CASSLFRGARNEQFF. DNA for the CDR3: TGTGCCAGCAGCTTATTCCGGGGGGCGCGGAATGAGCAGTTCTTC.

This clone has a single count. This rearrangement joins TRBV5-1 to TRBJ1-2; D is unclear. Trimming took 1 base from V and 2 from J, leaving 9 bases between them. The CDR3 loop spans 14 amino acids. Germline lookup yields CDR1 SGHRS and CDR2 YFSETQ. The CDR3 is CASSLIAENYGYTF. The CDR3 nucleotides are TGCGCCAGCAGCTTGATTGCGGAAAACTATGGCTACACCTTC.

CDR3 protein: CASSLSGTAYGYTF. DNA for the CDR3: TGCGCCAGCAGCTTGTCCGGGACAGCTTATGGCTACACCTTC. The chain is built from TRBV5-1 and TRBJ1-2; 7 nucleotides match TRBD1. The germline V gene has CDR1 SGHRS and CDR2 YFSETQ. This CDR3 region has 14 residues. V lost 1 base to trimming and J lost 5 bases; unmatched junction nucleotides: 5.

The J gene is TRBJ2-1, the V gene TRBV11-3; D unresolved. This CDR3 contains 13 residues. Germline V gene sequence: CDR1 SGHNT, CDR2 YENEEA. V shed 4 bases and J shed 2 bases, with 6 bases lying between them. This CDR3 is CASSYQAYNEQFF. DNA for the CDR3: TGTGCCAGCAGCTACCAGGCCTACAATGAGCAGTTCTTC.

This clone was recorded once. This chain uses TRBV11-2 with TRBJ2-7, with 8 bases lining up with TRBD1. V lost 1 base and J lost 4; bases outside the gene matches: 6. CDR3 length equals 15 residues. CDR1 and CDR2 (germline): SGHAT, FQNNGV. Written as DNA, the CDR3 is TGTGCCAGCAGCTTAGCGCAGGGGGCAGGGTACGAGCAGTACGTC. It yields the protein CASSLAQGAGYEQYV.

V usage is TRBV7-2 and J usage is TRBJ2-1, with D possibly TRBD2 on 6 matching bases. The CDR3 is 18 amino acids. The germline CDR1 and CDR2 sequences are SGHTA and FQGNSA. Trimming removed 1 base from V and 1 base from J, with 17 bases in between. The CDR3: CASSLGTYGSRSYNEQFF. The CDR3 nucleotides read TGTGCCAGCAGCTTAGGAACGTACGGGAGCCGGTCCTACAATGAGCAGTTCTTC.

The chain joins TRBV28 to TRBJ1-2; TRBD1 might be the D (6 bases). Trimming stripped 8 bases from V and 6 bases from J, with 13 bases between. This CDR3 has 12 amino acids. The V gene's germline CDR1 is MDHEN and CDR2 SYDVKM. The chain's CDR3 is CASYREGDGYTF. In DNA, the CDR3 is TGTGCCAGCTACAGGGAAGGAGATGGCTACACCTTC.

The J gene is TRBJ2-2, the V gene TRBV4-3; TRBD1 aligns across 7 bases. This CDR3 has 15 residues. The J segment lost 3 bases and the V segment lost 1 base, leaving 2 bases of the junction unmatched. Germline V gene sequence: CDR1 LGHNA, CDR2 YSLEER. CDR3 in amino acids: CASSQGDRDTGELFF. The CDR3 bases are TGCGCCAGCAGCCAAGGGGACAGAGACACCGGGGAGCTGTTTTTT.

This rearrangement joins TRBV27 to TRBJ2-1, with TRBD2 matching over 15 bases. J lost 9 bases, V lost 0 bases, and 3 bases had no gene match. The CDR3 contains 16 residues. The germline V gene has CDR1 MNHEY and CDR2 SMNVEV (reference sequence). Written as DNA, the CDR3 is TGTGCCAGCAGTTTATCCCGGACTAGCGGGAGGGTTGAGCAGTTCTTC. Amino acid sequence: CASSLSRTSGRVEQFF.

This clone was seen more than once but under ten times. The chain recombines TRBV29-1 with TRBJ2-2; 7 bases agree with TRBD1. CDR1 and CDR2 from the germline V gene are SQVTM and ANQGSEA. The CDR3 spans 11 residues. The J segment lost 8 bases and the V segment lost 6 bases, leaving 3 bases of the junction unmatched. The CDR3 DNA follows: TGCAGCGTCGCAGGGGGAGGGGAGCTGTTTTTT. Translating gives CSVAGGGELFF.

CDR3 nucleotide sequence: TGTGCCAGTAGTATGGGCCTAGCGGGTGTCACCGGGGAGCTGTTTTTT. Protein: CASSMGLAGVTGELFF. The chain combines TRBV19 with TRBJ2-2, with TRBD2 matching 8 bases. Germline V lookup: CDR1 LNHDA, CDR2 SQIVND (reference sequence). This CDR3 has 16 residues. Trimming removed 3 bases from V and 4 bases from J; junction bases left unmatched: 7.

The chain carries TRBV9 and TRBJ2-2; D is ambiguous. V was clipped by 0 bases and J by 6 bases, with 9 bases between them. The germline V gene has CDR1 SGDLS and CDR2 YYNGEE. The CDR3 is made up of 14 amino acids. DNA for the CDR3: TGTGCCAGCAGCGTAGCGGTTCTATCCGGGGAGCTGTTTTTT. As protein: CASSVAVLSGELFF. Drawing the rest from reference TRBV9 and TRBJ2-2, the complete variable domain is DSGVTQTPKHLITATGQRVTLRCSPRSGDLSVYWYQQSLDQGLQFLIQYYNGEERAKGNILERFSAQQFPDLHSELNLSSLELGDSALYFCASSVAVLSGELFFGEGSRLTVL.

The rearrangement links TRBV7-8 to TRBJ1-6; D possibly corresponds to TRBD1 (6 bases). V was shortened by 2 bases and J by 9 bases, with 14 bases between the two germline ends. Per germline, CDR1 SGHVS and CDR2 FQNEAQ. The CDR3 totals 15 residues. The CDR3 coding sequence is TGTGCCAGCAGCTTAAACGGGGGGCAGGGTTCACCCCTCCACTTT. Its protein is CASSLNGGQGSPLHF.

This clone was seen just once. CDR3 residues: CSVPLGAEAFF. DNA of the CDR3: TGCAGCGTGCCCCTGGGCGCTGAAGCTTTCTTT. The rearrangement links TRBV29-1 to TRBJ1-1, with D hard to call. This CDR3 spans 11 amino acids. The V end lost 6 bases, the J end lost 6 bases, and 11 bases lay between the germline ends. CDR1 SQVTM and CDR2 ANQGSEA come from the germline V gene.

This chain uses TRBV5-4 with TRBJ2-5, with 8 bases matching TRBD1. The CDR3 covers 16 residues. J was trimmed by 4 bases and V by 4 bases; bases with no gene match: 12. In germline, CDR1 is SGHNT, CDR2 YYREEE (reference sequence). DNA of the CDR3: TGTGCCAGCAGCCTAAATACCGGGACAGGAGGAGAGACCCAGTACTTC. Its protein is CASSLNTGTGGETQYF.

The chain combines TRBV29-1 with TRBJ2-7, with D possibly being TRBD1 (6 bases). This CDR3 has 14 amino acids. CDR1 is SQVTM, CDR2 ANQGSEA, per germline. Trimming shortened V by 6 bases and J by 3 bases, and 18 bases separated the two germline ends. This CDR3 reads CSVRKQGGSYEQYF. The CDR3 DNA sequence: TGCAGCGTCCGAAAACAGGGTGGGAGCTACGAGCAGTACTTC.

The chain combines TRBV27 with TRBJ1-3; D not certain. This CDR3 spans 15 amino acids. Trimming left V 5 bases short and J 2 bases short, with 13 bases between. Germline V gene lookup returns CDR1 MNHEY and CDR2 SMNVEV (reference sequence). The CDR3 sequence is CASSLSPRTGNTIYF. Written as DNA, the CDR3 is TGTGCCAGCAGTCTAAGTCCCAGGACTGGAAACACCATATATTTT.

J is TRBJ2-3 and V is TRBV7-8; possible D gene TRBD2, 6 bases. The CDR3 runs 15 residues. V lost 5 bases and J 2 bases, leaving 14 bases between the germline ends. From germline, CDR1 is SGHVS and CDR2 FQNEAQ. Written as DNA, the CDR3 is TGTGCCAGCAGCCCACCGGGACTGCACACAGATACGCAGTATTTT. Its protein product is CASSPPGLHTDTQYF.

CDR3 nucleotides: TGCAGTGCTAGTAAGCAGCGGGGCGACACCGGGGAGCTGTTTTTT. It translates to CSASKQRGDTGELFF. The chain is built from TRBV20-1 and TRBJ2-2; 7 bases align to TRBD2. V lost 3 bases to trimming and J lost 3 bases; unmatched junction nucleotides: 7. The CDR3 runs to 15 residues. Per the germline V gene, CDR1 is DFQATT and CDR2 is SNEGSKA (reference sequence).

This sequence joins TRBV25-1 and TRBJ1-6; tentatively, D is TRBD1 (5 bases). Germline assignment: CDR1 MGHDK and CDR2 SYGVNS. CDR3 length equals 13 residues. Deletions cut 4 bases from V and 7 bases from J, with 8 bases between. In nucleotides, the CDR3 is TGTGCCAGCAGTGGGAGACAGAATTCACCCCTCCACTTT. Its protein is CASSGRQNSPLHF.

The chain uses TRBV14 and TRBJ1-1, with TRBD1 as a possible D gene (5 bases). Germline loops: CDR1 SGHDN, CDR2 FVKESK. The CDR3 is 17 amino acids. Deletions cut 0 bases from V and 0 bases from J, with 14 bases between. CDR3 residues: CASSQDTGLLMNTEAFF. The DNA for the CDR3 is TGTGCCAGCAGCCAAGACACAGGCCTCCTCATGAACACTGAAGCTTTCTTT.

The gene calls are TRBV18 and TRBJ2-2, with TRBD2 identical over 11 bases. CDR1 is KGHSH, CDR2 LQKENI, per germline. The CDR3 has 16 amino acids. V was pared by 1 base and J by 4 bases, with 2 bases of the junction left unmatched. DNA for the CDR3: TGTGCCAGCTCACCACTAGCGGGAGGGAGCACCGGGGAGCTGTTTTTT. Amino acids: CASSPLAGGSTGELFF.

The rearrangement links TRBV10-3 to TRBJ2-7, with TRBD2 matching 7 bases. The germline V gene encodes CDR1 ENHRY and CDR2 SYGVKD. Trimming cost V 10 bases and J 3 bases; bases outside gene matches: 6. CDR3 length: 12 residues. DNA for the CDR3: TGTGCCACTACTAGCGAAAACTACGAGCAGTACGTC. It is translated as CATTSENYEQYV.